The sequence of this T cell receptor beta chain was determined in a study of T cells in Graves' hyperthyroidism and ophthalmopathy. V lost 6 bases, J lost 0 bases, and 9 bases lay in between. The CDR3 runs to 14 residues. Germline loops: CDR1 SGDLS, CDR2 YYNGEE. Uncontrolled infection, other autoimmune disease, pregnancy and lactation each barred patients from inclusion. Diagnosing involved the use of clinical symptoms, serum thyroxine and TRAb, thyroid ultrasound and orbital computed tomography. Amplified regions were TCR beta CDR3 sequences from RNA transcripts. The HTBI primer set served for first-round RT-PCR of the TCR CDR3. TCRdb called the multiplex PCR reads again in MiXCR, with one record for every CDR3 protein. Of about 700,000 distinct CDR3 sequences in the sample, about 15% were seen once.

Sequenced: blood. This sequence originates from a woman aged 18-29 years with Graves' hyperthyroidism. The J gene is TRBJ2-2, the V gene TRBV9; D gene unclear. The CDR3 here is CASKANSNTGELFF. The CDR3, as DNA: TGTGCCAGCAAGGCGAACTCGAACACCGGGGAGCTGTTTTTT.